This TCR beta chain was obtained from a study of CD8 T cells in ankylosing spondylitis. General observations from the study: The study identified a TCR beta motif of several highly homologous variants that appeared characteristic of ankylosing spondylitis blood. Disease-associated clones were reportedly significantly overrepresented in matched ankylosing spondylitis synovial fluid.

As the method for making TCR beta libraries, quantitative 5'-RACE with molecular barcodes was used. From the 5' RACE reads, TCRdb called clonotypes with MiXCR, one entry per CDR3 protein. The sample comprises some 450,000 distinct CDR3 sequences, roughly 18% of which are singletons, and just over 1% rests with the top ten. Turning to this clonotype: Antigen: not known.

The CDR3 has 13 amino acids. Between the trimmed V and J ends, which lost 8 bases and 0 bases, there was a span of 7 bases. CDR1 is MNHNS, CDR2 SASEGT, per germline. This TCR came from a male donor with ankylosing spondylitis. V and J are TRBV6-1 and TRBJ1-4; D is undetermined. Sequencing used blood, either unsorted or a sorted T cell fraction (not recorded which). CDR3 amino acids: CASHTATNEKLFF. The CDR3 DNA follows: TGTGCCAGCCATACAGCAACTAATGAAAAACTGTTTTTT.